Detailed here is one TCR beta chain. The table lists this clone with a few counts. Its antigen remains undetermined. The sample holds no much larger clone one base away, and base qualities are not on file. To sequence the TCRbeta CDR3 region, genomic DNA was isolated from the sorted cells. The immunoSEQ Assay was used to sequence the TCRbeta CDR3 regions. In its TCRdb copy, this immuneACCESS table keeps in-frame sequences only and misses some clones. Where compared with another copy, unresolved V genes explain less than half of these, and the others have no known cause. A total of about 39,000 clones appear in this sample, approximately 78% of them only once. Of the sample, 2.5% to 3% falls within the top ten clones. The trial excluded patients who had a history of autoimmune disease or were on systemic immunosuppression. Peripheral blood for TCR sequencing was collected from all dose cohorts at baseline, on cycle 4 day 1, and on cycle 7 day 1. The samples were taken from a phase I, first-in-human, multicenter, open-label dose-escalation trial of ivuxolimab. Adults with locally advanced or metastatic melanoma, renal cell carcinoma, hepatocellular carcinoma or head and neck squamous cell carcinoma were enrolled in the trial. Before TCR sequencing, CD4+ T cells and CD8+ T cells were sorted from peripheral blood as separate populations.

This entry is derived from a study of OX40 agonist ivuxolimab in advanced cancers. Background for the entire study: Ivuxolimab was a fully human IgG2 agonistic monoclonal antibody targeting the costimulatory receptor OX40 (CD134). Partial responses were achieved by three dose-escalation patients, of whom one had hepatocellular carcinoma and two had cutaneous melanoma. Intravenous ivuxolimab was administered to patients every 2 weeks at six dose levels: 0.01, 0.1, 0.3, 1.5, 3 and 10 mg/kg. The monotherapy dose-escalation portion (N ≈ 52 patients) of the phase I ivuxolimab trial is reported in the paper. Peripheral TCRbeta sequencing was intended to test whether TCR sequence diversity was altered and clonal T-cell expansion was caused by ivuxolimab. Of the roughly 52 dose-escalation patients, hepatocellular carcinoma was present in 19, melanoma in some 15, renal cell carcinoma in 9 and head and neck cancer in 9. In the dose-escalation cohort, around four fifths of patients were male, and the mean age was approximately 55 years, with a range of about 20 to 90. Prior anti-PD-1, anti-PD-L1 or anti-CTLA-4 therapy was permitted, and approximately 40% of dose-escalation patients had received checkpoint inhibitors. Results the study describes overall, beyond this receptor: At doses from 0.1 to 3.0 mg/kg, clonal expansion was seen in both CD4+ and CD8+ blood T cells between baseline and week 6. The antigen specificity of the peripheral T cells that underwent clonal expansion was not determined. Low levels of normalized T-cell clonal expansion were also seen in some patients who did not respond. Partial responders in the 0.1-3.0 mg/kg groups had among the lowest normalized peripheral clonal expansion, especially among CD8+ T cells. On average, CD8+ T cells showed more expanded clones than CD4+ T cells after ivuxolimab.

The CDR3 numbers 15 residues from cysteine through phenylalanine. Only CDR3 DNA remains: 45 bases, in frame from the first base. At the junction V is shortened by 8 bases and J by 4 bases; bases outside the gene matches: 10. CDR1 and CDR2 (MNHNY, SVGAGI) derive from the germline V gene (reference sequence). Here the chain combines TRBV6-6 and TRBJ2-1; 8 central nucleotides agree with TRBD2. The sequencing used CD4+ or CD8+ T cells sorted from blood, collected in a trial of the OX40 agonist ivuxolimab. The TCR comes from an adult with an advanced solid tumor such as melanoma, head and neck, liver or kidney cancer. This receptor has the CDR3 CASGKGLVRYNEQFF. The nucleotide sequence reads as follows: TGTGCCAGCGGGAAGGGACTAGTAAGGTACAATGAGCAGTTCTTC.